The next 29 T cell receptor beta chains were all read from a single sample in a study of blood T cells in healthy people across ages. Through a sample-barcoded 5' primer and a J-beta primer mix, a second PCR was run for about 7 to 12 cycles. From the 5' RACE reads, TCRdb called clonotypes with MiXCR, one entry per CDR3 protein. The repertoire holds around 1.7 million distinct CDR3 sequences, with about 30% as singletons. Sequencing was carried out using blood. These TCRs come from a woman in her thirties in good health.

About this clonotype itself: Mismatch with germline at one junction end may stem from a read error. The chain employs TRBV15 and TRBJ2-3, with TRBD2 matching 10 bases. Per germline, CDR1 LNHNV and CDR2 YYDKDF (reference sequence). The length of the CDR3 is 20 residues. Written as DNA, the CDR3 is TGTGTCACCAGCAGTCTAGCGGGAGTATTAAAGTTGACTAGCACAGATACGCAGTATTTT. This translates into CVTSSLAGVLKLTSTDTQYF.

This clonotype came up a few times. This chain connects TRBV28 to TRBJ1-4, with D tentatively TRBD1 (5 bases). Trimming removed 2 bases from V and 4 bases from J, with 8 bases in between. CDR1 MDHEN and CDR2 SYDVKM come from the germline V gene. The CDR3 has 14 amino acids. CDR3 nucleotide sequence: TGTGCCAGCAGTTTACAACAGGATAATGAAAAACTGTTTTTT. Its protein is CASSLQQDNEKLFF. The full variable domain, completed using reference TRBV28 and TRBJ1-4, is DVKVTQSSRYLVKRTGEKVFLECVQDMDHENMFWYRQDPGLGLRLIYFSYDVKMKEKGDIPEGYSVSREKKERFSLILESASTNQTSMYLCASSLQQDNEKLFFGSGTQLSVL.

The genes are TRBV9 and TRBJ2-7; 8 nucleotides match TRBD1. Germline lookup yields CDR1 SGDLS and CDR2 YYNGEE. The CDR3 extends over 14 amino acids. Trimming took 0 bases from V and 3 from J; bases not matched to a gene: 2. CDR3 DNA sequence: TGTGCCAGCAGCGTAGACGGGACAGGCTACGAGCAGTACTTC. This sequence encodes CASSVDGTGYEQYF.

In its sample, this clonotype was seen a few times. V usage is TRBV2 and J usage is TRBJ2-5; D might be TRBD2 (5 bases). Looked up from germline, CDR1 is SNHLY and CDR2 is FYNNEI. The CDR3 is 15 amino acids. The V gene lost 2 bases and the J gene lost 1 base, with 11 bases spanning the gap. The CDR3 sequence: CASSENGERQETQYF. The CDR3 DNA reads as TGTGCCAGCAGTGAAAACGGGGAACGCCAAGAGACCCAGTACTTC. Full variable domain (missing parts from reference TRBV2 and TRBJ2-5): EPEVTQTPSHQVTQMGQEVILRCVPISNHLYFYWYRQILGQKVEFLVSFYNNEISEKSEIFDDQFSVERPDGSNFTLKIRSTKLEDSAMYFCASSENGERQETQYFGPGTRLLVL.

The chain is built from TRBV12-3 or TRBV12-4 and TRBJ2-1; 10 positions agree with TRBD2. Trimming took 9 bases from V and 0 from J; bases not matched to a gene: 20. The CDR3 is made up of 20 amino acids. CDR3 residues: CASQILQIRLAGYSYNEQFF. CDR3 coding DNA: TGTGCCAGTCAAATACTACAAATTCGACTAGCGGGCTACTCCTACAATGAGCAGTTCTTC.

The table lists this clonotype with many counts. CDR3 protein: CSAHGTGHNEQFF. Written as DNA, the CDR3 is TGCAGTGCTCATGGGACAGGGCACAATGAGCAGTTCTTC. The genes are TRBV20-1 and TRBJ2-1; TRBD1 agrees at 9 bases. The V and J ends lost 5 bases and 5 bases, in that order; junction bases with no gene match: 4. The CDR3 consists of 13 residues. Germline V gives CDR1 DFQATT, CDR2 SNEGSKA (reference sequence).

The chain recombines TRBV6-5 with TRBJ2-5; weak D call: TRBD2 (6 bases). Germline-derived CDR1 and CDR2 are MNHEY and SVGAGI. The CDR3 consists of 15 residues. V shed 3 bases and J shed 11 bases, with 22 bases lying between them. CDR3 in amino acids: CASSYRTGVFNEQYF. The CDR3 DNA reads as TGTGCCAGCAGTTATAGAACGGGAGTATTCAATGAGCAGTACTTC.

The chain joins TRBV12-3 or TRBV12-4 to TRBJ1-5; no firm D call. Trimming stripped 6 bases from V and 3 bases from J, with 6 bases between. This CDR3 spans 12 amino acids. The CDR3 reads CASRQNNQPQHF. Written as DNA, the CDR3 is TGTGCCAGCAGGCAGAACAATCAGCCCCAGCATTTT.

There are many counts of this clonotype. The V call is TRBV5-1, the J call TRBJ1-2; D is unresolved. The CDR3 length is 16 residues. Germline values: CDR1 SGHRS, CDR2 YFSETQ. Between the trimmed V and J ends, which lost 0 bases and 6 bases, there was a span of 18 bases. The CDR3, as DNA: TGCGCCAGCAGCTTGGTCGGCGCTGAGGCGGGCGATGGCTACACCTTC. It is translated as CASSLVGAEAGDGYTF.

This clonotype was seen more than once but under ten times. The gene calls are TRBV5-1 and TRBJ2-7; D perhaps matches TRBD1 (5 bases). Per the germline V gene, CDR1 is SGHRS and CDR2 is YFSETQ. The CDR3 loop spans 14 amino acids. Trimming cost V 5 bases and J 4 bases, with 16 bases left between them. CDR3 DNA: TGCGCCAGCAGATCGGACAACGGCCCATACGAGCAGTACTTC. Translation: CASRSDNGPYEQYF. Combining the CDR3 with reference TRBV5-1 and TRBJ2-7 gives the whole variable domain KAGVTQTPRYLIKTRGQQVTLSCSPISGHRSVSWYQQTPGQGLQFLFEYFSETQRNKGNFPGRFSGRQFSNSRSEMNVSTLELGDSALYLCASRSDNGPYEQYFGPGTRLTVT.

The genes are TRBV15 and TRBJ1-5, with a possible D match to TRBD1 (5 bases). The germline V and J ends were trimmed by 3 bases and 4 bases, with 16 bases remaining between them. The CDR3 totals 16 residues. CDR1 and CDR2 from the germline V gene are LNHNV and YYDKDF (reference sequence). CDR3 region: CATSRTGTLGNQPQHF. In nucleotides, the CDR3 is TGTGCCACCAGCAGGACCGGGACGTTAGGAAATCAGCCCCAGCATTTT.

This chain uses TRBV5-1 with TRBJ2-3; 8 nucleotides match TRBD1. This CDR3 has 15 residues. CDR1 and CDR2 (germline): SGHRS, YFSETQ. Losses at the gene ends were 3 bases for V and 6 bases for J; bases not matched to a gene: 9. The CDR3 loop is CASSSRGQVWDTQYF. In DNA form, the CDR3 reads TGCGCCAGCAGCTCCAGGGGGCAAGTATGGGATACGCAGTATTTT.

This clonotype was seen ten or more times. This chain uses TRBV9 with TRBJ1-2, with D possibly matching TRBD1 (6 bases). V was trimmed by 0 bases and J by 0 bases, leaving 18 bases between them. Germline V gene sequence: CDR1 SGDLS, CDR2 YYNGEE. There are 18 residues in the CDR3. DNA of the CDR3: TGTGCCAGCAGCGTAGAAAATTCACAGGGAGTTACTAACTATGGCTACACCTTC. This gives the protein CASSVENSQGVTNYGYTF.

This chain uses TRBV7-3 with TRBJ2-1, with 7 positions matching TRBD1. This CDR3 is built from 15 residues. The V gene's germline CDR1 is SGHTA and CDR2 FQGTGA. Trimming cost V 5 bases and J 5 bases; bases outside gene matches: 9. This CDR3 reads CASSRSGTENNEQFF. CDR3 nucleotide sequence: TGTGCCAGCAGCCGCTCCGGGACAGAGAACAATGAGCAGTTCTTC.

This clonotype was observed many times. The gene calls are TRBV5-1 and TRBJ1-2; 10 bases fit TRBD1. The CDR3 extends over 14 amino acids. Germline lookup yields CDR1 SGHRS and CDR2 YFSETQ. J gave up 7 bases and V 1 base, and 4 bases lay outside the gene matches. The CDR3 sequence is CASSLSGQGSGYTF. CDR3 DNA: TGCGCCAGCAGCTTGTCGGGACAGGGGTCTGGCTACACCTTC.

This clonotype came up many times. The J gene is TRBJ1-2, the V gene TRBV9, with a possible D match to TRBD1 (5 bases). This CDR3 is built from 13 residues. V shed 4 bases and J shed 4 bases, with 11 bases lying between them. Germline CDR1 SGDLS, CDR2 YYNGEE. The CDR3 loop is CASSPTGFYGYTF. CDR3 nucleotides: TGTGCCAGCAGCCCAACAGGATTCTATGGCTACACCTTC.

About this clonotype itself: At one end the junction does not follow the germline gene, possibly because of a read error. The chain recombines TRBV28 with TRBJ2-1; 8 bases fit TRBD1. The CDR3 covers 17 residues. CDR1 and CDR2 (germline): MDHEN, SYDVKM. The CDR3 bases are TGTGCCATCAGTCCCCCTCTCCAGGGGGCACCCTACAATGAGCAGTTCTTC. Residues: CAISPPLQGAPYNEQFF.

This clonotype was found many times. The rearrangement links TRBV10-1 to TRBJ2-4; D gene ambiguous. V was cut by 3 bases and J by 1 base, with 10 bases left in between. Germline V gene sequence: CDR1 WNHNN, CDR2 SYGVQD (reference sequence). The CDR3 runs 15 residues. The CDR3 protein is CASSDGFDAKNIQYF. The CDR3 DNA reads as TGCGCCAGCAGTGATGGGTTCGACGCCAAAAACATTCAGTACTTC.

This clonotype has just a few counts. The chain uses TRBV11-2 and TRBJ2-3, with 10 bases aligning to TRBD2. The V and J ends lost 4 bases and 0 bases, in that order; junction bases with no gene match: 19. This CDR3 contains 21 residues. Germline CDR1 is SGHAT and CDR2 is FQNNGV. The CDR3 coding sequence is TGTGCCAGCAGCTCGCGGCGAGACTTCTTAGCGGGGGGCTCTAGCACAGATACGCAGTATTTT. It translates to CASSSRRDFLAGGSSTDTQYF. Drawing the rest from reference TRBV11-2 and TRBJ2-3, the complete variable domain is EAGVAQSPRYKIIEKRQSVAFWCNPISGHATLYWYQQILGQGPKLLIQFQNNGVVDDSQLPKDRFSAERLKGVDSTLKIQPAKLEDSAVYLCASSSRRDFLAGGSSTDTQYFGPGTRLTVL.

A few counts support this clonotype. The chain has TRBV3-1 and TRBJ2-5, with 9 positions matching TRBD2. The germline V gene encodes CDR1 LGHDT and CDR2 YNNKEL (reference sequence). The CDR3 runs 15 residues. The V and J ends lost 4 bases and 3 bases, in that order; junction bases with no gene match: 6. The CDR3 nucleotides are TGTGCCAGCAGCCGGACTAGCGCCAAAAAAGAGACCCAGTACTTC. This sequence encodes CASSRTSAKKETQYF.

This sequence joins TRBV27 and TRBJ2-7, with 9 bases identical to TRBD2. J was trimmed by 4 bases and V by 3 bases; bases with no gene match: 16. Germline V gene data show CDR1 as MNHEY and CDR2 as SMNVEV (reference sequence). CDR3 size: 18 residues. The CDR3 DNA follows: TGTGCCAGCAGTTTTGACTTGCGGGAGGGCCCAGAAGAGTACGAGCAGTACTTC. Its protein product is CASSFDLREGPEEYEQYF.

The table lists this clonotype with many counts. This chain uses TRBV5-1 with TRBJ2-7; TRBD2 matches at 9 bases. The CDR3 has 15 residues. The ends lost 1 base at V and 0 bases at J; junction bases unmatched: 2. Per germline, CDR1 SGHRS and CDR2 YFSETQ. CDR3 sequence reads: CASSLTSGFSYEQYF. The CDR3, as DNA: TGCGCCAGCAGCTTGACTAGCGGGTTCTCCTACGAGCAGTACTTC.

Remarks on this clonotype: Sequence at one end of the junction differs from germline and may be a read error. CDR3 bases: TGTGCCAGATCCAACAGGGGACGGAGTTACAATGAGCAGTTCTTC. It codes for CARSNRGRSYNEQFF. The V and J genes are TRBV5-1 and TRBJ2-1, with 7 nucleotides matching TRBD1. The CDR3 runs 15 residues. From germline, CDR1 is SGHRS and CDR2 YFSETQ.

This clonotype was observed a few times. The chain carries TRBV5-1 and TRBJ2-5; either TRBD1 or TRBD2 may fit D (5 bases each). The J call may not be correct, given that the DNA end is closer to TRBJ2-7. The CDR3 loop spans 16 amino acids. In germline, CDR1 is SGHRS, CDR2 YFSETQ. In nucleotides, the CDR3 is TGCGCCAGCAGCTCGTCAACCGGGACGACCCTATACGAGCAGTACTTC. Amino acids: CASSSSTGTTLYEQYF.

This clonotype was counted only a few times. V gene TRBV5-1 combines with J gene TRBJ1-6; D is ambiguous. Trimming took 1 base from V and 9 from J, leaving 11 bases between them. CDR1 and CDR2 from the germline V gene are SGHRS and YFSETQ. There are 14 residues in the CDR3. This CDR3 reads CASSLTALRSPLHF. CDR3 nucleotides: TGCGCCAGCAGCTTGACCGCGCTTCGTTCACCCCTCCACTTT.

This clonotype was detected ten times or more. The chain employs TRBV7-6 and TRBJ2-7; 8 bases align to TRBD2. The germline CDR1 and CDR2 sequences are SGHVS and FNYEAQ. Germline trimming cut 5 bases from V and 3 bases from J; bases unmatched to any gene: 6. This CDR3 comprises 14 residues. This chain's CDR3 is CASSPREGNYEQYF. CDR3 bases: TGTGCCAGCAGCCCCCGGGAGGGGAACTACGAGCAGTACTTC.

The chain combines TRBV28 with TRBJ2-1; tentatively, D is TRBD2 (6 bases). In germline, CDR1 is MDHEN, CDR2 SYDVKM. The germline V and J ends were trimmed by 7 bases and 9 bases, with 22 bases remaining between them. The CDR3 has 15 amino acids. This chain's CDR3 is CASTRSGLEGGEQFF. CDR3 sequence (DNA): TGTGCCAGCACCCGTTCGGGACTGGAGGGTGGTGAGCAGTTCTTC.

V gene TRBV28 combines with J gene TRBJ2-7; perhaps TRBD2 as D (5 bases). Trimming left V 3 bases short and J 1 base short, with 16 bases between. The germline V gene encodes CDR1 MDHEN and CDR2 SYDVKM. CDR3 length: 16 residues. In DNA, the CDR3 is TGTGCCAGCAGTTTCCCCGCGGCGGGTATGTCCTACGAGCAGTACTTC. Translating it yields CASSFPAAGMSYEQYF.

The chain couples TRBV6-2 or TRBV6-3 to TRBJ2-4, with 7 bases lining up with TRBD2. Near its end, the DNA agrees better with TRBJ2-7, so the J call may be wrong. CDR3 length equals 15 residues. The germline gives CDR1 MNHEY, CDR2 SVGEGT. CDR3 residues: CASSKRDQISYEQYF. The CDR3 bases are TGTGCCAGCAGTAAGCGGGACCAGATCTCCTACGAGCAGTACTTC.